The T cell receptor (beta chain) described here comes from a study of OX40 agonist ivuxolimab in advanced cancers. The CDR3 covers 17 residues. Unmatched junction bases numbered 8, after V lost 3 bases and J lost 2 bases. Germline V gives CDR1 SGHAT, CDR2 FQNNGV. The method was immunoSEQ multiplex PCR; TCRdb's version includes in-frame clones alone and lacks a portion of them. The sample lists roughly 48,000 clones, 85% to 90% occurring once. The source of this sequence is an adult with an advanced solid tumor such as melanoma, head and neck, liver or kidney cancer. The gene calls are TRBV11-2 and TRBJ2-1, with TRBD2 matching over 9 bases. The sample consisted of CD4+ or CD8+ T cells sorted from blood, taken in a trial of the OX40 agonist ivuxolimab. CDR3 region: CASSFMAGGNPYNEQFF. DNA of the CDR3: TGTGCCAGCAGCTTTATGGCGGGAGGGAACCCCTACAATGAGCAGTTCTTC.